This T cell receptor beta chain stems from a study of T cell responses to AZD1222 COVID-19 vaccine. Points from the study as a whole: Repertoire sampling happened only post peak T cell response.

In this sample, this clone turned up once. Its antigen is unidentified. Here immunoSEQ multiplex PCR was the method, and the copy in TCRdb shows in-frame clones only, minus some. Here the sample spans 100,000 to 150,000 clones, roughly 88% being singletons. V was clipped by 4 bases and J by 2 bases; unmatched bases: 4. This CDR3 has 17 amino acids. In germline, CDR1 is SNHLY, CDR2 FYNNEI. This TCR was sampled from an adult in good health. The input for sequencing was peripheral blood, taken on day 0 of MenACWY control vaccination. The chain combines TRBV2 with TRBJ2-3; TRBD2 matches at 15 bases. The CDR3 sequence: CASSGTSGREITDTQYF. The CDR3 coding sequence is TGTGCCAGCAGTGGGACTAGCGGGAGGGAAATCACAGATACGCAGTATTTT. The variable domain in full, completed from reference TRBV2 and TRBJ2-3, reads EPEVTQTPSHQVTQMGQEVILRCVPISNHLYFYWYRQILGQKVEFLVSFYNNEISEKSEIFDDQFSVERPDGSNFTLKIRSTKLEDSAMYFCASSGTSGREITDTQYFGPGTRLTVL.